A selection of T cell receptor beta chains follows, all from one sample in a study of beta chain features in type 1 diabetes. Clones were read by immunoSEQ multiplex PCR, and TCRdb kept only the in-frame ones, dropping some. Here the sample spans approximately 340,000 clones, roughly 16% being singletons. Material: naive CD4+ T cells from blood. The source of these receptors is a woman aged 18-30 years in good health. The CDR3 runs from the conserved cysteine through the conserved F or W. The D gene is left open where the match is weak. The size field is filled for only some rows; it gives once, few, many or a size class.

abundance	j_gene	v_gene	d_gene	CDR3nt	CDR3aa
few	TRBJ2-7	TRBV14	NA	TGTGCCAGCAGCCAAGATCTTATCTCGGGTCGCGAGCAGTACTTC	CASSQDLISGREQYF
NA	TRBJ2-1	TRBV28	TRBD2	TGTGCCTTAGCGGGAGGGCCGGGGTATGAGCAGTTCTTC	CALAGGPGYEQFF
NA	TRBJ2-1	TRBV19	TRBD2	TGTGCCAGTAGTAAGCCGGGGCTAGCGGGAGGCAGTGAGCAGTTCTTC	CASSKPGLAGGSEQFF
NA	TRBJ2-7	TRBV18	NA	TGTGCCAGCTCACCAAGAGCGGCATCCTACGAGCAGTACTTC	CASSPRAASYEQYF
NA	TRBJ2-3	TRBV5-6	NA	TGTGCCAGCAGCTTTCAGGGGACAGATACGCAGTATTTT	CASSFQGTDTQYF
few	TRBJ2-7	TRBV6-6	TRBD2	TGTGCCAGCAGTTTTTCCGGGAGGCACGAGCAGTACTTC	CASSFSGRHEQYF
NA	TRBJ1-2	TRBV11-2	NA	TGTGCCAGCAGCTTAGATTGGAGGAACTATGGCTACACCTTC	CASSLDWRNYGYTF
NA	TRBJ2-1	TRBV15	NA	TGTGCCACCAGCAGATCGCGGAGAAGCGGCAATGAGCAGTTCTTC	CATSRSRRSGNEQFF
NA	TRBJ2-5	TRBV30	NA	TGTGCCTGGAGTGTACGCAGGATGGAGACCCAGTACTTC	CAWSVRRMETQYF
few	TRBJ2-1	TRBV20-1	TRBD2	TGCAGTGCTGGGGGGGTCAATGAGCAGTTCTTC	CSAGGVNEQFF
NA	TRBJ1-1	TRBV23-1	NA	TGCGCCAGCAGTCTCCCCTTCCGACAAACTAGGAACACTGAAGCTTTCTTT	CASSLPFRQTRNTEAFF
NA	TRBJ1-5	TRBV5-1	TRBD1	TGCGCCAGCAGCTCGGGGCAGGACAGGGCGATTCAGCCCCAGCATTTT	CASSSGQDRAIQPQHF
NA	TRBJ2-2	TRBV28	TRBD1	TGTGCCAGCAGTCGACAGGGGGCAGCGAACACCGGGGAGCTGTTTTTT	CASSRQGAANTGELFF
few	TRBJ1-2	TRBV28	NA	TGTGCCAGCAGTCTCAGACAGCTACTCTATGGCTACACCTTC	CASSLRQLLYGYTF
NA	TRBJ2-5	TRBV30	NA	TGTGCCGCCAACCAGGCTATTCAAGAGACCCAGTACTTC	CAANQAIQETQYF
few	TRBJ1-1	TRBV9	NA	TGTGCCAGCAGCCTTGGGGGGGGGTTTGGGACTGAAGCTTTCTTT	CASSLGGGFGTEAFF
NA	TRBJ2-5	TRBV2	NA	TGTGCCAGCACCGGGAGCTCGGCACGAGAGACCCAGTACTTC	CASTGSSARETQYF
few	TRBJ1-5	TRBV5-1	TRBD1	TGCGCCAGCAGCTTGGGGACAGGGGGCCCTCAGCCCCAGCATTTT	CASSLGTGGPQPQHF
NA	TRBJ2-3	TRBV25-1	NA	TGTGCCAGCAGTGACCAGAGCACAGATACGCAGTATTTT	CASSDQSTDTQYF
NA	TRBJ2-3	TRBV4-3	NA	TGCGCCAGCAGCCAAGACCCTCCGGGAGCCAGCGTGCCACCGGATACGCAGTATTTT	CASSQDPPGASVPPDTQYF
few	TRBJ1-1	TRBV29-1	TRBD1	TGCAGCGTTGAAAGGGGGCGCGTTGAAGCTTTCTTT	CSVERGRVEAFF
few	TRBJ2-7	TRBV25-1	NA	TGTGCCAGCAGTGCCCTGGGGAGCTACGAGCAGTACTTC	CASSALGSYEQYF
few	TRBJ2-3	TRBV2	TRBD2	TGTGCCAGCAAAACTAGCGGGAGCACAGATACGCAGTATTTT	CASKTSGSTDTQYF
few	TRBJ2-7	TRBV29-1	TRBD2	TGCAGCGTTGAAATCTCCGGGAGGGTAGACGAGCAGTACTTC	CSVEISGRVDEQYF
few	TRBJ1-1	TRBV7-2	NA	TGTGCCAGCAGCCTACTCTTTGGGCACACTGAAGCTTTCTTT	CASSLLFGHTEAFF
NA	TRBJ1-5	TRBV30	NA	TGTGCCTGGAGTGTACTTGAGGCGCCCCAGCATTTT	CAWSVLEAPQHF
NA	TRBJ1-2	TRBV9	NA	TGTGCCAGCAGCGTAGCGCAGTCCTATGGCTACACCTTC	CASSVAQSYGYTF
few	TRBJ2-7	TRBV18	TRBD1	TGTGCCAGCTCTTCAGACAGGGAGACCTACGAGCAGTACTTC	CASSSDRETYEQYF
few	TRBJ1-2	TRBV14	NA	TGTGCCAGCAGCCAAGATCTCGTAGGCGGTGGCTACACCTTC	CASSQDLVGGGYTF
few	TRBJ2-7	TRBV29-1	TRBD1	TGCAGCGTGTCGGACAGGAGCTCCTACGAGCAGTACTTC	CSVSDRSSYEQYF
NA	TRBJ2-1	TRBV29-1	TRBD2	TGCAGCGTTGTCGGCCTAGCGGGGAACAATGAGCAGTTCTTC	CSVVGLAGNNEQFF
NA	TRBJ2-2	TRBV29-1	NA	TGCAGCGTTGAAGAGGTGACAGGTCGGGTAACCGGGGAGCTGTTTTTT	CSVEEVTGRVTGELFF
few	TRBJ2-5	TRBV5-4	NA	TGTGCCACCAAGCAGGGGACCGAAGAGACCCAGTACTTC	CATKQGTEETQYF
few	TRBJ1-5	TRBV7-9	TRBD1	TGTGCCAGCAGCGGACAGGGGACCAATCAGCCCCAGCATTTT	CASSGQGTNQPQHF
NA	TRBJ2-5	TRBV7-9	TRBD1	TGTGCCAGTGCGACAGGGCAGTTACGAGAGACCCAGTACTTC	CASATGQLRETQYF
few	TRBJ1-1	TRBV5-1	TRBD1	TGCGCCAGCAGCTTAGAAGGACAGGGGGCAACTGAAGCTTTCTTT	CASSLEGQGATEAFF
few	TRBJ2-5	TRBV29-1	TRBD1	TGCAGCGTAAGGGACAGTGAAGAGACCCAGTACTTC	CSVRDSEETQYF
NA	TRBJ1-5	TRBV6-5	NA	TGTGCCAGCAGTTACTCGATCGGAGGGCCCCAGCATTTT	CASSYSIGGPQHF
few	TRBJ2-3	TRBV11-3	NA	TGTGCCAGCAGCTTAGTTGCAGGCACAGATACGCAGTATTTT	CASSLVAGTDTQYF
NA	TRBJ2-1	TRBV6-1	TRBD2	TGTGCCAGCAGTGAAACACTAGCGGGAGGCCGCTACAATGAGCAGTTCTTC	CASSETLAGGRYNEQFF
NA	TRBJ2-1	TRBV19	TRBD2	TGTGCCAGTAGTTCCCGACTAGCGGGAGTCCATGAGCAGTTCTTC	CASSSRLAGVHEQFF
few	TRBJ2-7	TRBV7-2	NA	TGTGCCAGCAGCCCTGAGCGGGCCCTCTCCTACGAGCAGTACTTC	CASSPERALSYEQYF
few	TRBJ2-2	TRBV25-1	TRBD1	TGTGCCAGCAGTGTCCTAGGGACAGGGAACACCGGGGAGCTGTTTTTT	CASSVLGTGNTGELFF
few	TRBJ2-7	TRBV4-3	TRBD1	TGCGCCAGCAGCCAAGGTGAGGACAGGACCTACGAGCAGTACTTC	CASSQGEDRTYEQYF
NA	TRBJ1-2	TRBV7-9	NA	TGTGCCAGCAGCTTCCGGGGTGACGGTAACTATGGCTACACCTTC	CASSFRGDGNYGYTF
NA	TRBJ1-2	TRBV5-1	NA	TGCGCCAGCAGCTTGGCGAGGCAGTCCTATGGCTACACCTTC	CASSLARQSYGYTF
NA	TRBJ2-7	TRBV4-2	NA	TGTGCCAGCAGCCAAGCCCGCGGGAACTCCTACGAGCAGTACTTC	CASSQARGNSYEQYF
few	TRBJ2-5	TRBV29-1	NA	TGCAGCGTTGAGGTCGGCAGAGGAGAGACCCAGTACTTC	CSVEVGRGETQYF
few	TRBJ2-1	TRBV28	NA	TGTGCCAGCACCCCGCGTCGGGAGACTTACAATGAGCAGTTCTTC	CASTPRRETYNEQFF
few	TRBJ2-7	TRBV7-3	NA	TGTGCCAGCAGCTTAAGACGGGAAAGCTCCTACGAGCAGTACTTC	CASSLRRESSYEQYF
NA	TRBJ1-4	TRBV30	NA	TGTGCCTGGAGTGGAATGGGCTCTAATGAAAAACTGTTTTTT	CAWSGMGSNEKLFF
NA	TRBJ2-5	TRBV7-8	TRBD1	TGTGCCAGCAGCCCCAGGACAGGGGCATTCCAAGAGACCCAGTACTTC	CASSPRTGAFQETQYF
NA	TRBJ1-3	TRBV5-4	NA	TGTGCCAGCAGCAAAGGCCTCGGGGAGACTGGAAACACCATATATTTT	CASSKGLGETGNTIYF
NA	TRBJ2-7	TRBV5-1	TRBD2	TGCGCCAGCAGCGGGGGACTAGCGTCTTCCTACGAGCAGTACTTC	CASSGGLASSYEQYF
NA	TRBJ1-2	TRBV5-6	TRBD1	TGTGCCAGCAGCTTCCTAACAGGGGGCAACTATGGCTACACCTTC	CASSFLTGGNYGYTF
NA	TRBJ2-7	TRBV2	TRBD1	TGTGCCAGCAGTATACAGGGGGAGGACTACGAGCAGTACTTC	CASSIQGEDYEQYF
NA	TRBJ1-4	TRBV30	NA	TGTGCCTGGAGATTCGTTAATGAAAAACTGTTTTTT	CAWRFVNEKLFF